The 12 T cell receptor beta chains below come from one sample, sequenced in a study of T cell responses to AZD1222 COVID-19 vaccine. This table comes from immunoSEQ multiplex PCR, and its TCRdb copy is limited to in-frame clones, with some not included. The sample contains approximately 74,000 clones, about 82% of which appear only once. Sample: peripheral blood, taken on day 0 of AZD1222 vaccination. The source is an adult in good health.

The sample holds a few counts of this clone. This CDR3 reads CAIAGQGFEAFF. CDR3 DNA: TGTGCCATAGCGGGACAGGGCTTCGAAGCTTTCTTT. The V gene is TRBV10-3, the J gene TRBJ1-1, with TRBD1 matching over 9 bases. This CDR3 has 12 residues. V trimming: 9 bases; J trimming: 8 bases; junction bases outside the gene matches: 7. Germline CDR1 and CDR2: ENHRY and SYGVKD.

This chain uses TRBV28 with TRBJ1-4; 7 nucleotides align to TRBD1. The V segment lost 3 bases and the J segment 8 bases; nucleotides outside the gene matches: 6. The CDR3 length is 14 residues. Germline CDR1 reads MDHEN; CDR2 reads SYDVKM. CDR3 bases: TGTGCCAGCAGTTTCACAGGGGTCGACGAAAAACTGTTTTTT. Its protein product is CASSFTGVDEKLFF. The variable domain in full, with the rest retrieved from reference TRBV28 and TRBJ1-4, is DVKVTQSSRYLVKRTGEKVFLECVQDMDHENMFWYRQDPGLGLRLIYFSYDVKMKEKGDIPEGYSVSREKKERFSLILESASTNQTSMYLCASSFTGVDEKLFFGSGTQLSVL.

The J gene is TRBJ2-5, the V gene TRBV5-1, with TRBD1 matching 7 bases. Germline loops: CDR1 SGHRS, CDR2 YFSETQ. The CDR3 runs to 14 residues. The ends lost 4 bases at V and 1 base at J; junction bases unmatched: 4. CDR3 DNA sequence: TGCGCCAGCAGCCTCTGGGACAGCCAAGAGACCCAGTACTTC. This gives the protein CASSLWDSQETQYF. Complete variable domain (other parts from reference TRBV5-1 and TRBJ2-5): KAGVTQTPRYLIKTRGQQVTLSCSPISGHRSVSWYQQTPGQGLQFLFEYFSETQRNKGNFPGRFSGRQFSNSRSEMNVSTLELGDSALYLCASSLWDSQETQYFGPGTRLLVL.

This clone was observed a handful of times. The chain is built from TRBV6-5 and TRBJ1-2; 8 nucleotides agree with TRBD1. Germline V gene data show CDR1 as MNHEY and CDR2 as SVGAGI. This CDR3 is built from 14 residues. The ends lost 2 bases at V and 8 bases at J; junction bases unmatched: 7. The CDR3 here is CASSYQSGGAGYTF. For the CDR3, the DNA is TGTGCCAGCAGTTACCAATCAGGGGGCGCGGGCTACACCTTC.

The rearrangement uses TRBV6-1 and TRBJ2-7; 9 nucleotides match TRBD2. Trimming took 0 bases from V and 7 from J; bases not matched to a gene: 13. Per germline, CDR1 MNHNS and CDR2 SASEGT. The CDR3 covers 17 residues. The CDR3 is CASSEALQVAGDLEQYF. CDR3 DNA: TGTGCCAGCAGTGAAGCGCTTCAGGTAGCGGGGGATCTTGAGCAGTACTTC.

This chain connects TRBV5-1 to TRBJ2-7; 11 bases map to TRBD1. The CDR3 totals 14 residues. With 6 bases clipped from V and 0 bases from J, the junction kept 2 bases outside the gene matches. The germline CDR1 and CDR2 sequences are SGHRS and YFSETQ. The CDR3 DNA is TGCGCCAGCAAGGGACAGGGGGACTCCTACGAGCAGTACTTC. Translation: CASKGQGDSYEQYF.

J is TRBJ2-3 and V is TRBV5-1; TRBD1 matches 7 bases. The CDR3 is 15 residues long. Germline trimming cut 2 bases from V and 7 bases from J; bases unmatched to any gene: 10. CDR1 and CDR2 from the germline V gene are SGHRS and YFSETQ. CDR3: CASSFGQTGFNTQYF. The DNA of the CDR3 is TGCGCCAGCAGCTTTGGCCAGACAGGGTTTAATACGCAGTATTTT.

This clone showed up just a few times. The rearrangement uses TRBV12-3 or TRBV12-4 and TRBJ2-2; D remains ambiguous. Trimming removed 3 bases at V and 6 bases at J, with 8 bases between. CDR3 length equals 13 residues. The CDR3 DNA sequence: TGTGCCAGCAGTTTTCGGTCCGCCGGGGAGCTGTTTTTT. Amino acid sequence: CASSFRSAGELFF.

This rearrangement joins TRBV7-2 to TRBJ2-7; 11 nucleotides agree with TRBD2. The CDR3 is 14 residues long. Germline loops: CDR1 SGHTA, CDR2 FQGNSA. After removal of 5 bases from V and 3 bases from J, the junction contained 3 bases not matched to a gene. The CDR3, as DNA: TGTGCCAGCAGCATTAGCGGGAGGGTCTACGAGCAGTACTTC. It codes for CASSISGRVYEQYF. Supplemented by reference TRBV7-2 and TRBJ2-7, the full variable domain reads GAGVSQSPSNKVTEKGKDVELRCDPISGHTALYWYRQSLGQGLEFLIYFQGNSAPDKSGLPSDRFSAERTGGSVSTLTIQRTQQEDSAVYLCASSISGRVYEQYFGPGTRLTVT.

Only one count was recorded for this clone. The V call is TRBV5-1, the J call TRBJ1-2; tentatively, D is TRBD1 (5 bases). V was shortened by 4 bases and J by 7 bases, with 17 bases between the two germline ends. The CDR3 totals 14 residues. CDR1 and CDR2 from the germline V gene are SGHRS and YFSETQ. CDR3 in amino acids: CASSPRPGTPGYTF. CDR3 coding DNA: TGCGCCAGCAGCCCGCGTCCCGGGACCCCTGGCTACACCTTC.

This chain uses TRBV5-4 with TRBJ1-2; D call uncertain. Deletions cut 4 bases from V and 4 bases from J, with 8 bases between. CDR1 and CDR2 (germline): SGHNT, YYREEE (reference sequence). The CDR3 has 12 residues. CDR3 sequence (DNA): TGTGCCAGCAGCGAGGGAGCCTATGGCTACACCTTC. This codes for CASSEGAYGYTF.

This chain links TRBV2 with TRBJ2-1; 7 bases are shared with TRBD2. Trimming at V came to 6 bases and at J to 0 bases, leaving 2 bases not matched to a gene. The CDR3 extends over 14 amino acids. The germline CDR1 and CDR2 sequences are SNHLY and FYNNEI. CDR3 sequence reads: CASRGGSSYNEQFF. The CDR3 DNA reads as TGTGCCAGCAGGGGGGGGAGCTCCTACAATGAGCAGTTCTTC.